A single sample is the source of the 32 T cell receptor beta chains below, sequenced in a study of Graves' ophthalmopathy and Graves' hyperthyroidism. Researchers took RNA transcripts and amplified TCR beta CDR3 regions from them. HTBI primers were used in a first-round RT-PCR, which preceded a second-round multiplex PCR. One entry per CDR3 protein, called by TCRdb with MiXCR from the multiplex PCR reads. The sample gives some 370,000 distinct CDR3 sequences, about 18% of which show up once; 2% to 3% is in the top ten. Source material: peripheral blood. The receptors here all came from an adult woman with stable Graves' hyperthyroidism.

This clonotype occurred many times. The rearrangement links TRBV5-1 to TRBJ1-3; D remains unclear. This CDR3 region has 16 residues. Germline CDR1 reads SGHRS; CDR2 reads YFSETQ. The V and J ends lost 0 bases and 3 bases respectively, with 13 bases between them. In nucleotides, the CDR3 is TGCGCCAGCAGCTTGGCGGGCACTCAGCTTGGAAACACCATATATTTT. It translates to CASSLAGTQLGNTIYF.

As concerns this clonotype: Relative to the germline gene, one junction end is altered; a read error may explain this. This sequence joins TRBV19 and TRBJ2-4; 8 nucleotides align to TRBD1. CDR1 is LNHDA, CDR2 SQIVND, per germline (reference sequence). The CDR3 extends over 18 amino acids. The CDR3 bases are TGTGCCAGTAGTAGCAGGGGGCCCGACTTTCTGGCCAAAAACATTAAGTACTTC. The encoded protein is CASSSRGPDFLAKNIKYF.

This clonotype appeared many times. The chain links TRBV5-1 to TRBJ2-7; D unresolved. The germline gives CDR1 SGHRS, CDR2 YFSETQ. This CDR3 is built from 16 residues. V was cut by 0 bases and J by 6 bases, with 19 bases left in between. CDR3: CASSLEVGRLNREQYF. CDR3 DNA sequence: TGCGCCAGCAGCTTGGAAGTAGGACGTTTGAATCGCGAGCAGTACTTC.

The chain carries TRBV29-1 and TRBJ2-2; tentative D call: TRBD2 (6 bases). The CDR3 runs to 13 residues. The V end was cut by 8 bases, the J end by 4 bases, with 14 bases between. The germline V gene encodes CDR1 SQVTM and CDR2 ANQGSEA. CDR3 protein: CSLRDSGTGELFF. The CDR3 DNA is TGCAGCTTGAGGGACTCCGGCACCGGGGAGCTGTTTTTT.

This clonotype was seen at least ten times. The chain couples TRBV12-5 to TRBJ1-2; 8 bases match TRBD1. The CDR3 length is 18 residues. The J segment lost 3 bases and the V segment lost 3 bases, leaving 15 bases of the junction unmatched. Per germline, CDR1 LGHNT and CDR2 FRNRAP. The CDR3 DNA reads TGTGCTAGTGGTTTTATAGTGCGCGAGACAGGGGTGGACTATGGCTACACCTTC. Translation: CASGFIVRETGVDYGYTF.

This clonotype was counted many times. This chain links TRBV11-2 with TRBJ1-1, with D perhaps TRBD1 (6 bases). CDR1 is SGHAT and CDR2 is FQNNGV in the germline V gene. CDR3 length: 16 amino acids. The ends were cut back, 5 bases at V and 0 bases at J, with 16 bases in the middle. CDR3 bases: TGTGCCAGCAGCGCCGGGGGGGGCCTCATGAACACTGAAGCTTTCTTT. As protein: CASSAGGGLMNTEAFF.

This clonotype was detected only a few times. The chain carries TRBV18 and TRBJ1-1; D is perhaps TRBD1 (5 bases). V was pared by 8 bases and J by 1 base, with 14 bases between. Germline V gene sequence: CDR1 KGHSH, CDR2 LQKENI. CDR3 length: 14 residues. The CDR3 sequence is CASTPGRENTEAFF. The CDR3 nucleotides read TGTGCCAGCACTCCGGGACGGGAGAACACTGAAGCTTTCTTT.

The CDR3 is CASSQQGASYEQYF. For the CDR3, the DNA is TGTGCCAGCAGCCAACAGGGGGCATCCTACGAGCAGTACTTC. V gene TRBV3-1 combines with J gene TRBJ2-7, with 8 bases matching TRBD1. CDR1 LGHDT and CDR2 YNNKEL come from the germline V gene (reference sequence). The ends lost 2 bases at V and 1 base at J; junction bases unmatched: 1. The CDR3 sequence is 14 residues long.

Regarding this clonotype: Compared with germline, one end of the junction differs, possibly owing to a read error. J is TRBJ2-7 and V is TRBV20-1; D is unclear. CDR3 length: 13 residues. CDR1 DFQATT and CDR2 SNEGSKA come from the germline V gene (reference sequence). The CDR3 bases are TGCAGTGTTAGAGAAGTCAGTACCTACGATCAGTACTTC. Its protein product is CSVREVSTYDQYF.

This clonotype was seen repeatedly, ten times or more. One base away lies a much larger clone, so this may be a sequencing read error. CDR3: CASKTGLTEAFF. As DNA, the CDR3 is TGTGCCAGCAAGACCGGACTCACTGAAGCTTTCTTT. The chain has TRBV28 and TRBJ1-1; D is undetermined. The CDR3 is made up of 12 amino acids. Germline CDR1 is MDHEN and CDR2 is SYDVKM. V dropped 7 bases and J dropped 4 bases, with 10 bases sitting between them.

There are many counts of this clonotype. V gene TRBV12-3 or TRBV12-4 combines with J gene TRBJ2-2; D tentatively fits TRBD1 or TRBD2 (6 bases each). Trimming took 2 bases from V and 3 from J, leaving 10 bases between them. The CDR3 length is 15 residues. The CDR3 DNA sequence: TGTGCCAGCAGTTTATACAGGGAGGACACCGGGGAGCTGTTTTTT. Protein: CASSLYREDTGELFF.

The sample holds many counts of this clonotype. The chain employs TRBV4-1 and TRBJ2-7; 10 bases fit TRBD2. V lost 0 bases to trimming and J lost 4 bases; unmatched junction nucleotides: 18. Germline CDR1 reads MGHRA; CDR2 reads YSYEKL. This CDR3 is 20 amino acids long. Here the CDR3 DNA reads TGCGCCAGCAGCCAAGATCTTGGGCTAGCGGGAGCGTCTTTCGCGTACGAGCAGTACTTC. This sequence encodes CASSQDLGLAGASFAYEQYF.

At least ten counts were recorded for this clonotype. The chain has TRBV19 and TRBJ2-2; D might be TRBD1 or TRBD2, each matching 5 bases. V was trimmed by 6 bases and J by 4 bases, leaving 12 bases between them. The CDR3 length is 14 residues. CDR1 and CDR2 from the germline V gene are LNHDA and SQIVND (reference sequence). The CDR3 DNA is TGTGCCAGTAGCGAGGGACGTATCACCGGGGAGCTGTTTTTT. Amino acid sequence: CASSEGRITGELFF.

This clonotype was observed at least ten times. This chain uses TRBV11-1 with TRBJ2-2; D is ambiguous. The ends were cut back, 0 bases at V and 8 bases at J, with 10 bases in the middle. Germline V gene data show CDR1 as SGHAT and CDR2 as FQDESV (reference sequence). The CDR3 runs 14 residues. The CDR3 loop reads CASSLAVPGGELFF. CDR3 nucleotides: TGTGCCAGCAGCTTAGCGGTCCCTGGAGGGGAGCTGTTTTTT. Full variable domain (missing parts from reference TRBV11-1 and TRBJ2-2): EAEVAQSPRYKITEKSQAVAFWCDPISGHATLYWYRQILGQGPELLVQFQDESVVDDSQLPKDRFSAERLKGVDSTLKIQPAELGDSAMYLCASSLAVPGGELFFGEGSRLTVL.

The V gene is TRBV24-1, the J gene TRBJ2-5; D perhaps matches TRBD2 (6 bases). V lost 5 bases and J lost 5, with 23 bases in between. This CDR3 has 17 amino acids. Germline V gives CDR1 KGHDR, CDR2 SFDVKD. This CDR3 reads CATSGGGAGGPYETQYF. The CDR3 DNA reads as TGTGCCACCAGTGGAGGAGGGGCTGGAGGCCCCTACGAGACCCAGTACTTC.

This clonotype was observed many times. This CDR3 is CSVGQGAKYGYTF. In DNA form, the CDR3 reads TGCAGCGTGGGACAGGGGGCGAAATATGGCTACACCTTC. The chain is built from TRBV29-1 and TRBJ1-2; 12 bases line up with TRBD1. V lost 6 bases and J lost 5; bases outside the gene matches: 4. The CDR3 is 13 amino acids. CDR1 is SQVTM, CDR2 ANQGSEA, per germline.

V usage is TRBV12-3 or TRBV12-4 and J usage is TRBJ1-3; D remains unclear. The CDR3 has 16 residues. The V end lost 5 bases, the J end lost 0 bases, and 14 bases lay between the germline ends. The CDR3 DNA reads as TGTGCCAGCAGTCCGCTAGCGGTACTCTCTGGAAACACCATATATTTT. Encoded protein: CASSPLAVLSGNTIYF.

At least ten counts were recorded for this clonotype. A junction boundary mismatches the germline segment, possibly from a read error. V is TRBV20-1 and J is TRBJ2-5; 8 bases align to TRBD1. Germline CDR1 and CDR2: DFQATT and SNEGSKA (reference sequence). This CDR3 contains 13 residues. CDR3 protein: CSARGTGVKTQYF. The CDR3 DNA reads as TGCAGTGCAAGAGGGACAGGAGTAAAGACCCAGTACTTC.

This clonotype was detected many times. The chain has TRBV6-1 and TRBJ2-7; D is possibly TRBD2 (6 bases). There are 13 residues in the CDR3. Trimming stripped 4 bases from V and 0 bases from J, with 7 bases between. Germline V CDR1 and CDR2: MNHNS, SASEGT. The CDR3 DNA follows: TGTGCCAGCAGTGTGCGGGACTCCTACGAGCAGTACTTC. Translating it yields CASSVRDSYEQYF.

This clonotype was found many times. V is TRBV28 and J is TRBJ2-7; D remains ambiguous. Germline V CDR1 and CDR2: MDHEN, SYDVKM. The CDR3 covers 13 residues. Trimming removed 6 bases from V and 2 bases from J, with 11 bases in between. CDR3 coding DNA: TGTGCCAGCAGCGATGCGATGGCCTACGAGCAGTACTTC. Translated, it gives CASSDAMAYEQYF.

The gene calls are TRBV12-3 or TRBV12-4 and TRBJ2-2; D uncertain. V was pared by 5 bases and J by 3 bases, with 10 bases between. The CDR3 contains 14 residues. CDR3 sequence reads: CASSPRPYTGELFF. The CDR3 coding sequence is TGTGCCAGCAGTCCGAGACCCTACACCGGGGAGCTGTTTTTT.

This clonotype was counted many times. The rearrangement uses TRBV11-2 and TRBJ2-5; the D gene is possibly TRBD2 (6 bases). Germline V gene data show CDR1 as SGHAT and CDR2 as FQNNGV. Trimming left V 3 bases short and J 4 bases short, with 15 bases between. The CDR3 runs to 15 residues. CDR3 amino acids: CASSFTAGRGETQYF. Here the CDR3 DNA reads TGTGCCAGCAGCTTCACCGCGGGGCGGGGAGAGACCCAGTACTTC.

This clonotype was seen repeatedly, ten times or more. The chain carries TRBV6-5 and TRBJ2-2; maybe TRBD2 (5 bases). The CDR3 spans 14 residues. The V and J ends lost 2 bases and 7 bases respectively, with 11 bases between them. CDR1 MNHEY and CDR2 SVGAGI come from the germline V gene. DNA for the CDR3: TGTGCCAGCAGTTACGTAGTGGGGAGCGGGGAGCTGTTTTTT. As protein: CASSYVVGSGELFF.

This clonotype was seen ten or more times. The chain employs TRBV20-1 and TRBJ1-5; TRBD1 matches 9 bases. This CDR3 is built from 14 residues. Per the germline V gene, CDR1 is DFQATT and CDR2 is SNEGSKA (reference sequence). Losses at the gene ends were 3 bases for V and 7 bases for J; bases not matched to a gene: 7. In DNA form, the CDR3 reads TGCAGTGCTAGGGACGGACAGGGGCTGCAGCCCCAGCATTTT. It encodes CSARDGQGLQPQHF.

This clonotype has a handful of counts. This chain links TRBV29-1 with TRBJ1-3; unclear D gene. Per germline, CDR1 SQVTM and CDR2 ANQGSEA. The CDR3 totals 13 residues. V lost 5 bases to trimming and J lost 7 bases, with 15 bases between them. CDR3 DNA sequence: TGCAGCGTTCGGTCGGGTACGGGGAACACCATATATTTT. Amino acids: CSVRSGTGNTIYF.

Notes on this clonotype: A read error is possible here, since a much larger clone lies one base away. The chain joins TRBV24-1 to TRBJ1-1; 7 nucleotides line up with TRBD1. CDR3 length: 15 residues. V gave up 9 bases and J gave up 3 bases; unmatched junction bases: 12. From germline, CDR1 is KGHDR and CDR2 SFDVKD. This CDR3 reads CATRARGAGDTEAFF. As DNA, the CDR3 is TGTGCCACCCGTGCCAGGGGGGCAGGTGACACTGAAGCTTTCTTT.

This rearrangement joins TRBV20-1 to TRBJ2-5, with D unclear. Germline V lookup: CDR1 DFQATT, CDR2 SNEGSKA (reference sequence). The CDR3 length is 11 residues. Trimming stripped 8 bases from V and 0 bases from J, with 7 bases between. Here the CDR3 reads CSLSYQETQYF. DNA for the CDR3: TGCAGTCTGAGCTACCAAGAGACCCAGTACTTC.

This clonotype was counted ten times or more. The chain couples TRBV24-1 to TRBJ1-5, with unresolved D. The germline gives CDR1 KGHDR, CDR2 SFDVKD. The V gene lost 0 bases and the J gene lost 1 base, with 3 bases spanning the gap. The CDR3 covers 14 residues. The CDR3 sequence: CATSDLVSNQPQHF. The CDR3, as DNA: TGTGCCACCAGTGATTTGGTAAGCAATCAGCCCCAGCATTTT.

This clonotype was counted at least ten times. V is TRBV27 and J is TRBJ2-4; D is possibly TRBD2 (6 bases). The CDR3 totals 16 residues. V was pared by 7 bases and J by 0 bases, with 16 bases between. Per the germline V gene, CDR1 is MNHEY and CDR2 is SMNVEV (reference sequence). The CDR3 loop reads CASTLPREVAKNIQYF. DNA of the CDR3: TGTGCCAGCACGCTTCCCAGGGAGGTAGCCAAAAACATTCAGTACTTC.

The V call is TRBV20-1, the J call TRBJ1-5, with unresolved D. Germline V gene data show CDR1 as DFQATT and CDR2 as SNEGSKA (reference sequence). The V and J ends lost 1 base and 0 bases respectively, with 10 bases between them. This CDR3 has 15 residues. The CDR3 here is CSARVSPSSNQPQHF. DNA for the CDR3: TGCAGTGCTAGAGTGAGTCCGAGTAGCAATCAGCCCCAGCATTTT.

The sample holds many counts of this clonotype. J is TRBJ2-5 and V is TRBV20-1; tentative D call: TRBD1 (6 bases). Trimming shortened V by 3 bases and J by 2 bases, and 10 bases separated the two germline ends. Germline values: CDR1 DFQATT, CDR2 SNEGSKA (reference sequence). This CDR3 region has 13 residues. Here the CDR3 DNA reads TGCAGTGCTAGTGGGACAAATCAAGAGACCCAGTACTTC. Protein: CSASGTNQETQYF.

This clonotype has only a few counts. This chain links TRBV5-1 with TRBJ2-5; perhaps TRBD1 as D (6 bases). The CDR3 is made up of 15 amino acids. From germline, CDR1 is SGHRS and CDR2 YFSETQ. Trimming left V 7 bases short and J 4 bases short, with 20 bases between. In nucleotides, the CDR3 is TGCGCCAGCGCAAAAGGGGACATTGGGGGAGAGACCCAGTACTTC. Amino acids: CASAKGDIGGETQYF.